The clone carrying this T cell receptor (beta chain) was detected only a few times. Antigen unknown. One entry per CDR3 protein, called by TCRdb with MiXCR from the RT-PCR reads. Of hundreds of thousands of distinct CDR3 sequences in the sample, 14% were seen once. The sample originates from a study of response to subunit inactivated influenza vaccine. Notes on the study in general: Each seasonal influenza vaccination recruits few new T cells, the authors suggested.

The specimen comprised PBMCs from blood, sampled approximately 15 days before vaccination. This TCR derives from a man aged 45 to 65 who received an inactivated influenza vaccine.

The CDR3 sequence: CASSQDWGQGVWSPLHF. The CDR3 bases are TGCGCCAGCAGCCAAGATTGGGGACAGGGGGTATGGTCACCCCTCCACTTT. This rearrangement joins TRBV4-3 to TRBJ1-6, with 11 bases lining up with TRBD1. The junction had 8 bases not matched to a gene; V was cut back by 0 bases and J by 10 bases. This CDR3 is 17 amino acids long. CDR1 and CDR2 from the germline V gene are LGHNA and YSLEER.